A selection of T cell receptor beta chains follows, all from one sample in a study of control samples from healthy donors and cancer patients. This table comes from immunoSEQ multiplex PCR, and its TCRdb copy is limited to in-frame clones, with some not included. The table records approximately 150,000 clones, 85% to 90% of them present only once. The sample consisted of PBMCs. The receptor set was obtained from a man aged 50 or older with head and neck cancer. Each CDR3 is given with its conserved first and last residue. D genes are given only for firm matches. Some rows have no size entry. The others give once, few or many, or a class for an expanded clone.

v_gene	j_gene	abundance	d_gene	CDR3nt	CDR3aa
TRBV5-4	TRBJ1-6	NA	NA	TGTGCCAGCAGCTTGAAGGCCGGCAGTGATAATTCACCCCTCCACTTT	CASSLKAGSDNSPLHF
TRBV4-1	TRBJ1-2	NA	NA	TGCGCCAGCAGCCAACCCCCGGCGCTCATCTATGGCTACACCTTC	CASSQPPALIYGYTF
TRBV28	TRBJ1-4	NA	TRBD1	TGTGCCAGCAGCCTACCAGGGACAGGCGAAAAACTGTTTTTT	CASSLPGTGEKLFF
TRBV7-2	TRBJ1-2	NA	NA	TGTGCCAGCAGCTTAGATCCAAGGACAGCATATGGCTACACCTTC	CASSLDPRTAYGYTF
TRBV24-1	TRBJ1-5	NA	NA	TGTGCCACCAGCCAGGGAGGCAATCAGCCCCAGCATTTT	CATSQGGNQPQHF
TRBV14	TRBJ2-5	NA	NA	TGTGCCAGCAGCCCCCAAGGGCGCCAAGAGACCCAGTACTTC	CASSPQGRQETQYF
TRBV27	TRBJ2-1	once	NA	TGTGCCAGCGCCGTGGGATACAATGAGCAGTTCTTC	CASAVGYNEQFF
TRBV6-1	TRBJ2-3	NA	TRBD2	TGTGCCAGCAGTGAATTTGCTCGGACTAGCGGCTCCGATACGCAGTATTTT	CASSEFARTSGSDTQYF
TRBV11-1	TRBJ2-3	NA	TRBD1	TGTGCCAGCAGCCGATCGGGAACAGGGGCAGATACGCAGTATTTT	CASSRSGTGADTQYF
TRBV18	TRBJ1-2	NA	NA	TGTGCCAGCTCACCTCCCCGGGACAAGATTTATGGCTACACCTTC	CASSPPRDKIYGYTF
TRBV11-1	TRBJ2-7	once	TRBD1	TGTGCCAGCAGCTTAGAGAGGACAGGGGGCTACGAGCAGTACTTC	CASSLERTGGYEQYF
TRBV18	TRBJ2-5	NA	TRBD2	TGTGCCAGCTCAGGGACTAGCGTGGAGACCCAGTACTTC	CASSGTSVETQYF
TRBV7-2	TRBJ2-1	NA	TRBD2	TGTGCCAGCAGCTTATCTGGTAGCGGGGGGAAGAATGAGCAGTTCTTC	CASSLSGSGGKNEQFF
TRBV5-1	TRBJ1-3	NA	TRBD1	TGCGCCAGCAGGAGGGAACAGGGGGAGAATGGAAACACCATATATTTT	CASRREQGENGNTIYF
TRBV28	TRBJ2-1	NA	TRBD2	TGTGCCAGCAGTCTCGGGCTAGCGGGAGGCCACGGTGAGCAGTTCTTC	CASSLGLAGGHGEQFF
TRBV5-5	TRBJ1-4	NA	NA	TGTGCCAGCAGCTGGTACAGTGCAACTAATGAAAAACTGTTTTTT	CASSWYSATNEKLFF
TRBV18	TRBJ2-1	NA	NA	TGTGCCAGCTCACCGAGGCCTAATGAGCAGTTCTTC	CASSPRPNEQFF